This passage covers 20 T cell receptor beta chains from one sample sequenced in a study of radiotherapy plus CTLA-4 blockade in lung cancer. Repertoires were generated with immunoSEQ multiplex PCR, while TCRdb's copy carries only in-frame clones and drops some. The sample gives more than 90,000 clones, about 91% of which show up once; approximately 5% is in the top ten. The sample here was peripheral blood, taken from a patient treated with radiotherapy plus ipilimumab. The origin of the receptors is a human donor with non-small cell lung cancer that progressed on radiotherapy plus ipilimumab.

As DNA, the CDR3 is TGTGCCAGCAGCCCAGGGGGTAGCGGGAGAGAGACCCAGTACTTC. Translated, it gives CASSPGGSGRETQYF. The chain joins TRBV7-2 to TRBJ2-5; TRBD2 matches at 9 bases. With V trimmed by 5 bases and J by 4 bases, 8 bases remained unmatched. The germline gives CDR1 SGHTA, CDR2 FQGNSA. This CDR3 comprises 15 residues.

This clone was picked up a small number of times. This sequence joins TRBV6-4 and TRBJ1-5, with D tentatively TRBD1 (6 bases). This CDR3 has 15 amino acids. V shed 3 bases and J shed 6 bases, with 15 bases lying between them. Germline assignment: CDR1 MRHNA and CDR2 SNTAGT. The CDR3 sequence: CASSESGQPSQPQHF. CDR3 nucleotide sequence: TGTGCCAGCAGTGAATCAGGACAGCCGAGTCAGCCCCAGCATTTT.

The chain has TRBV7-2 and TRBJ2-7; D gene uncertain. Germline CDR1 reads SGHTA; CDR2 reads FQGNSA. Trimming took 5 bases from V and 4 from J, leaving 21 bases between them. The CDR3 spans 16 residues. The CDR3 coding sequence is TGTGCCAGCAGCCAATCCCCCGGGTACAGTCGGTACGAGCAGTACTTC. Amino acid sequence: CASSQSPGYSRYEQYF.

The rearrangement uses TRBV15 and TRBJ1-2; D call uncertain. V was trimmed by 0 bases and J by 4 bases, leaving 6 bases between them. CDR1 LNHNV and CDR2 YYDKDF come from the germline V gene (reference sequence). This CDR3 comprises 13 residues. CDR3 loop: CATSRDGLYGYTF. CDR3 DNA sequence: TGTGCCACCAGCAGAGATGGCCTCTATGGCTACACCTTC.

This chain connects TRBV27 to TRBJ1-1; D gene unclear. Germline-derived CDR1 and CDR2 are MNHEY and SMNVEV (reference sequence). The V and J ends lost 5 bases and 0 bases respectively, with 16 bases between them. The CDR3 covers 16 residues. CDR3 sequence: CASSAHRGTMNTEAFF. The CDR3 DNA reads TGTGCCAGCAGTGCACACCGGGGAACTATGAACACTGAAGCTTTCTTT.

The chain has TRBV4-1 and TRBJ2-5; 12 bases agree with TRBD2. The assigned J gene may be wrong: the sequence end matches TRBJ2-7 better. This CDR3 contains 15 residues. Germline values: CDR1 MGHRA, CDR2 YSYEKL. The CDR3 DNA reads TGCGCCAGCAGCCATGGACTAGCGGGGCCCTACGAGCAGTACTTC. Protein product: CASSHGLAGPYEQYF.

The gene calls are TRBV5-1 and TRBJ1-1; D unclear. V was cut by 2 bases and J by 10 bases, with 9 bases left in between. Germline lookup yields CDR1 SGHRS and CDR2 YFSETQ. The CDR3 length is 11 residues. CDR3 sequence: CASSFGGVAFF. The CDR3 DNA reads as TGCGCCAGCAGCTTCGGAGGTGTAGCTTTCTTT.

A single count supports this clone. The chain has TRBV7-9 and TRBJ1-1; D possibly corresponds to TRBD1 (6 bases). The germline V gene has CDR1 SEHNR and CDR2 FQNEAQ (reference sequence). V lost 5 bases to trimming and J lost 0 bases, with 10 bases between them. This CDR3 is 14 amino acids long. Here the CDR3 DNA reads TGTGCCAGCAGCCCGACAGGCATGAACACTGAAGCTTTCTTT. This encodes CASSPTGMNTEAFF. Filled out from reference TRBV7-9 and TRBJ1-1, the complete variable domain reads DTGVSQNPRHKITKRGQNVTFRCDPISEHNRLYWYRQTLGQGPEFLTYFQNEAQLEKSRLLSDRFSAERPKGSFSTLEIQRTEQGDSAMYLCASSPTGMNTEAFFGQGTRLTVV.

The chain links TRBV6-6 to TRBJ1-2; D unresolved. The CDR3 has 15 residues. The V and J ends lost 0 bases and 1 base respectively, with 9 bases between them. CDR1 is MNHNY and CDR2 is SVGAGI in the germline V gene (reference sequence). The CDR3 reads CASSYSTRDNYGYTF. In nucleotides, the CDR3 is TGTGCCAGCAGTTACTCGACAAGAGATAACTATGGCTACACCTTC.

This chain links TRBV6-7 with TRBJ2-5, with 7 bases that match TRBD2. TRBV6-7 is an ORF; its function is uncertain. The length of the CDR3 is 13 residues. With 7 bases clipped from V and 5 bases from J, the junction kept 7 bases outside the gene matches. The CDR3 loop is CASIGLGRETQYF. The CDR3 DNA reads as TGTGCCAGCATCGGACTAGGCAGGGAGACCCAGTACTTC.

This chain links TRBV5-4 with TRBJ1-2, with D perhaps matching TRBD1 (6 bases). In germline, CDR1 is SGHNT, CDR2 YYREEE (reference sequence). V dropped 0 bases and J dropped 3 bases, with 6 bases sitting between them. The CDR3 totals 13 residues. CDR3 sequence: CASSLGTDYGYTF. The CDR3 DNA reads TGTGCCAGCAGCTTGGGGACAGACTATGGCTACACCTTC. Full variable domain (outside the CDR3, taken from reference TRBV5-4 and TRBJ1-2): ETGVTQSPTHLIKTRGQQVTLRCSSQSGHNTVSWYQQALGQGPQFIFQYYREEENGRGNFPPRFSGLQFPNYSSELNVNALELDDSALYLCASSLGTDYGYTFGSGTRLTVV.

V is TRBV7-9 and J is TRBJ2-5; 11 nucleotides match TRBD2. This CDR3 is built from 16 residues. Germline assignment: CDR1 SEHNR and CDR2 FQNEAQ (reference sequence). J gave up 4 bases and V 4 bases, and 8 bases lay outside the gene matches. The CDR3 loop reads CASSSGLAERRETQYF. CDR3 DNA sequence: TGTGCCAGCAGCTCGGGACTAGCGGAGAGGCGAGAGACCCAGTACTTC.

This clone was seen only once. The CDR3 DNA sequence: TGTGCCAGCAGCGCCTACATAGGAGAGACCCAGTACTTC. Its protein product is CASSAYIGETQYF. This chain connects TRBV5-6 to TRBJ2-5; D call uncertain. This CDR3 region has 13 residues. CDR1 and CDR2 from the germline V gene are SGHDT and YYEEEE. Trimming shortened V by 4 bases and J by 4 bases, and 11 bases separated the two germline ends.

The rearrangement joins TRBV11-1 to TRBJ2-5; D tentatively reads TRBD1 or TRBD2 (5 bases each). V dropped 2 bases and J dropped 5 bases, with 9 bases sitting between them. Germline-derived CDR1 and CDR2 are SGHAT and FQDESV (reference sequence). The CDR3 consists of 13 residues. In DNA, the CDR3 is TGTGCCAGCAGCTTAAGAGGGGTCGAGACCCAGTACTTC. It encodes CASSLRGVETQYF.

The chain has TRBV5-5 and TRBJ2-5, with D perhaps being TRBD1 or TRBD2 (7 bases each). Germline CDR1 is SGHKS and CDR2 is YYEKEE (reference sequence). The CDR3 covers 15 residues. V shed 2 bases and J shed 1 base, with 12 bases lying between them. CDR3 sequence (DNA): TGTGCCAGCAGCTTCAGGGGGGGCCCCCAAGAGACCCAGTACTTC. Translation gives CASSFRGGPQETQYF.

CDR3 DNA: TGTGCCAGCAGTGAACCCACCCGACTAGCGTTCGAGACCCAGTACTTC. Encoded protein: CASSEPTRLAFETQYF. The chain uses TRBV6-1 and TRBJ2-5; 8 bases are a match to TRBD2. CDR1 and CDR2 (germline): MNHNS, SASEGT. Trimming at V came to 2 bases and at J to 5 bases, leaving 10 bases not matched to a gene. This CDR3 region has 16 residues.

Here the CDR3 DNA reads TGTGCAAGTCGCTCCTGGCCCCAGCATTTT. Protein product: CASRSWPQHF. The J gene is TRBJ1-5, the V gene TRBV12-2. TRBV12-2 is flagged as a pseudogene. The CDR3 covers 10 residues.

This clone has a handful of counts. The CDR3 loop is CASSEARGAEAFF. CDR3 DNA sequence: TGTGCCAGCAGTGAAGCGAGGGGCGCTGAAGCTTTCTTT. The rearrangement joins TRBV2 to TRBJ1-1, with a weak D call TRBD1 (5 bases). The germline V and J ends were trimmed by 0 bases and 6 bases, with 8 bases remaining between them. The CDR3 sequence is 13 residues long. Germline lookup yields CDR1 SNHLY and CDR2 FYNNEI. The full variable domain, in which reference TRBV2 and TRBJ1-1 provide the parts outside the CDR3, is EPEVTQTPSHQVTQMGQEVILRCVPISNHLYFYWYRQILGQKVEFLVSFYNNEISEKSEIFDDQFSVERPDGSNFTLKIRSTKLEDSAMYFCASSEARGAEAFFGQGTRLTVV.

The rearrangement uses TRBV6-6 and TRBJ1-5; no firm D call. The germline V gene has CDR1 MNHNY and CDR2 SVGAGI (reference sequence). V lost 6 bases to trimming and J lost 3 bases, with 9 bases between them. The CDR3 covers 13 residues. CDR3 loop: CASRQSFNQPQHF. DNA for the CDR3: TGTGCCAGCAGGCAAAGCTTCAATCAGCCCCAGCATTTT.

The chain recombines TRBV15 with TRBJ1-1; D call uncertain. CDR3 length: 14 amino acids. V was clipped by 5 bases and J by 2 bases, with 12 bases between them. Germline-derived CDR1 and CDR2 are LNHNV and YYDKDF (reference sequence). The CDR3 DNA sequence: TGTGCCACCAGCGTTCCGGGTTTAAACACTGAAGCTTTCTTT. Translating it yields CATSVPGLNTEAFF.